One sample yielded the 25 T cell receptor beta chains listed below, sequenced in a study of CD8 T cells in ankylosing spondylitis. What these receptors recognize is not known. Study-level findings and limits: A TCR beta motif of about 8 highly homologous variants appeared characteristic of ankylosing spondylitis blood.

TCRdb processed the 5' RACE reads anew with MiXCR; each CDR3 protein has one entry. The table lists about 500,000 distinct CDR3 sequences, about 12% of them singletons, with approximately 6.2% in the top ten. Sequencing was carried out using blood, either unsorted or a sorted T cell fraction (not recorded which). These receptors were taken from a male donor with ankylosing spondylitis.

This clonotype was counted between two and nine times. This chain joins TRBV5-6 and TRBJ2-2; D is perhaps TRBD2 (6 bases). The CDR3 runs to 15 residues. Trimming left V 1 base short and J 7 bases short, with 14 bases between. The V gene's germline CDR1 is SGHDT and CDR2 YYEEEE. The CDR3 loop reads CASSLYGGVGGELFF. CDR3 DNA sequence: TGTGCCAGCAGCTTGTACGGGGGAGTTGGCGGGGAGCTGTTTTTT. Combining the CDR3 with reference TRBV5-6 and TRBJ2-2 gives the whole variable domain DAGVTQSPTHLIKTRGQQVTLRCSPKSGHDTVSWYQQALGQGPQFIFQYYEEEERQRGNFPDRFSGHQFPNYSSELNVNALLLGDSALYLCASSLYGGVGGELFFGEGSRLTVL.

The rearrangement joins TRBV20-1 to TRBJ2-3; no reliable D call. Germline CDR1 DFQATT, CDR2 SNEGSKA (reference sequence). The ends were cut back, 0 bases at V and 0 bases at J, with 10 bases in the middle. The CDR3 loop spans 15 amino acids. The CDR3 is CSARDWAVSTDTQYF. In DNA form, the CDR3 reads TGCAGTGCTAGAGATTGGGCGGTTAGCACAGATACGCAGTATTTT.

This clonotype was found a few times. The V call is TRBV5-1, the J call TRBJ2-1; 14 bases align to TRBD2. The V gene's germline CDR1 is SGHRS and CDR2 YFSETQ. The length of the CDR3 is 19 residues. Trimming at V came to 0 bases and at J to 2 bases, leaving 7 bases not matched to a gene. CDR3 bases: TGCGCCAGCAGCTTGGGACTAGCGGGAGGGACTAGAGCCTACAATGAGCAGTTCTTC. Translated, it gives CASSLGLAGGTRAYNEQFF. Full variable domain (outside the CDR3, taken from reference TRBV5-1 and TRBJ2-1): KAGVTQTPRYLIKTRGQQVTLSCSPISGHRSVSWYQQTPGQGLQFLFEYFSETQRNKGNFPGRFSGRQFSNSRSEMNVSTLELGDSALYLCASSLGLAGGTRAYNEQFFGPGTRLTVL.

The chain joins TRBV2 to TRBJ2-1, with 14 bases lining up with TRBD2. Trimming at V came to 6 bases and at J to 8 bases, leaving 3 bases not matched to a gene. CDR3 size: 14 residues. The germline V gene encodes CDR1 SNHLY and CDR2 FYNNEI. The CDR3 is CASRGTSGSHEQFF. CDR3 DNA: TGTGCCAGCAGGGGGACTAGCGGGAGCCATGAGCAGTTCTTC.

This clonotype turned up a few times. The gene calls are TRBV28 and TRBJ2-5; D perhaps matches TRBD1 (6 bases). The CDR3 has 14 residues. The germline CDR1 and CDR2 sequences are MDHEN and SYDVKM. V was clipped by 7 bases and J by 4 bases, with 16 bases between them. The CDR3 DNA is TGTGCCAGCAAGGTCCGGGGACACATAGAGACCCAGTACTTC. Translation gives CASKVRGHIETQYF.

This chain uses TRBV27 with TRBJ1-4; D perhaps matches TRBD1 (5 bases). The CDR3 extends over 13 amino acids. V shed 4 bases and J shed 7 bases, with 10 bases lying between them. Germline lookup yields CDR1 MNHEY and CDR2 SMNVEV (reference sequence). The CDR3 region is CASSSQGGEKLFF. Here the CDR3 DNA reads TGTGCCAGCAGTTCCCAGGGTGGTGAAAAACTGTTTTTT.

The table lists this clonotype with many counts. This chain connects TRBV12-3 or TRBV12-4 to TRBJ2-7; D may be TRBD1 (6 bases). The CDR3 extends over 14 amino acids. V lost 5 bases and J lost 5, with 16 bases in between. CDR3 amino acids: CASSMTGRSNEQYF. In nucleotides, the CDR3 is TGTGCCAGCAGTATGACAGGAAGATCCAACGAGCAGTACTTC.

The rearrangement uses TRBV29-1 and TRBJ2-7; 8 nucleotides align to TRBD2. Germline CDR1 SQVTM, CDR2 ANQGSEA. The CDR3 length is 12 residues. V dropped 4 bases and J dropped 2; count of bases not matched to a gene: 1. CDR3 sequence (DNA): TGCAGCGTTGCGGGACTAGCCTACGAGCAGTACTTC. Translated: CSVAGLAYEQYF.

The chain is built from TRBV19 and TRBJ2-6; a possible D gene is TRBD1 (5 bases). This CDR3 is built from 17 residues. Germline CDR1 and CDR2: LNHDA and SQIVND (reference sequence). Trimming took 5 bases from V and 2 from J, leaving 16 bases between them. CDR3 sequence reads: CASSVQGAPAGANVLTF. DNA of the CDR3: TGTGCCAGTAGTGTCCAGGGCGCCCCAGCTGGGGCCAACGTCCTGACTTTC.

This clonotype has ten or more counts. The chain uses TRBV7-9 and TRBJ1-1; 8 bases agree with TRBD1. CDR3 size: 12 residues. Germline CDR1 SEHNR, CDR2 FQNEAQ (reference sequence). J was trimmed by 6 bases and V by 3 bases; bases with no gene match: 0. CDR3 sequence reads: CASSLTGAEAFF. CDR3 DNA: TGTGCCAGCAGCTTGACAGGGGCTGAAGCTTTCTTT.

CDR3: CASSLQRPTYNEQFF. The CDR3, as DNA: TGCGCCAGCAGCCTCCAGAGGCCAACCTACAATGAGCAGTTCTTC. This sequence joins TRBV5-1 and TRBJ2-1; no definite D call. The CDR3 is made up of 15 amino acids. Between the trimmed V and J ends, which lost 4 bases and 2 bases, there was a span of 13 bases. Germline assignment: CDR1 SGHRS and CDR2 YFSETQ. The whole variable domain, remainder taken from reference TRBV5-1 and TRBJ2-1, is KAGVTQTPRYLIKTRGQQVTLSCSPISGHRSVSWYQQTPGQGLQFLFEYFSETQRNKGNFPGRFSGRQFSNSRSEMNVSTLELGDSALYLCASSLQRPTYNEQFFGPGTRLTVL.

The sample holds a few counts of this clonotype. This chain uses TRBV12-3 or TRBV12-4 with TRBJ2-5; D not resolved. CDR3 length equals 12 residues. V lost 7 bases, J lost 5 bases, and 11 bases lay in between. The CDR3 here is CASTRHEETQYF. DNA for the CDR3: TGTGCCAGCACCCGTCACGAGGAGACCCAGTACTTC.

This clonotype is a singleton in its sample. Written as DNA, the CDR3 is TGTGCCTGGTCCGCCCCGGGGGACATTATTCGAACCGGGGAGCTGTTTTTT. Amino acids: CAWSAPGDIIRTGELFF. The chain employs TRBV30 and TRBJ2-2; D assignment may be TRBD1 or TRBD2 (6 bases each). CDR1 GTSNPN and CDR2 SVGIG come from the germline V gene (reference sequence). The CDR3 length is 17 residues. Trimming removed 5 bases at V and 5 bases at J, with 24 bases between.

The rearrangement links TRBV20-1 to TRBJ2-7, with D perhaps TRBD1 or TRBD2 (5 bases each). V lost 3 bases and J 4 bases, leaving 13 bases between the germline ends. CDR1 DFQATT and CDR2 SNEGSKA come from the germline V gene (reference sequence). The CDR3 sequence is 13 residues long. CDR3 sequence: CSARATWGYEQYF. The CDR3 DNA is TGCAGTGCTAGGGCGACCTGGGGGTACGAGCAGTACTTC.

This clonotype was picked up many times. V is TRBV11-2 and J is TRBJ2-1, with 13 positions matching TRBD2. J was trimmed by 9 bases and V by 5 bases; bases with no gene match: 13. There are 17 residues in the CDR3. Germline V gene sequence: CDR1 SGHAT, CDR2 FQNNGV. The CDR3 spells CASSPKTGTSGNLEQFF. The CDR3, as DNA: TGTGCCAGCAGCCCTAAGACCGGGACTAGCGGGAATCTTGAGCAGTTCTTC.

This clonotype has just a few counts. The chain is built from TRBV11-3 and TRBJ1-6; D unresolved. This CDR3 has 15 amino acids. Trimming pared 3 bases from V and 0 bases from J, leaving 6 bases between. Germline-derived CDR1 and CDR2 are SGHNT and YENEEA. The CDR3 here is CASSFGGSYNSPLHF. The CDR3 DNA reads TGTGCCAGCAGCTTCGGAGGCTCCTATAATTCACCCCTCCACTTT. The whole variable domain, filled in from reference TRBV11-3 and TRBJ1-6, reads EAGVVQSPRYKIIEKKQPVAFWCNPISGHNTLYWYLQNLGQGPELLIRYENEEAVDDSQLPKDRFSAERLKGVDSTLKIQPAELGDSAVYLCASSFGGSYNSPLHFGNGTRLTVT.

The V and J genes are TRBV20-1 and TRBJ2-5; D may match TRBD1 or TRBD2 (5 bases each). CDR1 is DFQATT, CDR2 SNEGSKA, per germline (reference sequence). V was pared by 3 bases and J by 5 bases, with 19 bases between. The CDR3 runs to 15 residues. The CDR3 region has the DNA TGCAGTGCTAGTTCCCCCAGGGAGATTGGGGAGACCCAGTACTTC. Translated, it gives CSASSPREIGETQYF.

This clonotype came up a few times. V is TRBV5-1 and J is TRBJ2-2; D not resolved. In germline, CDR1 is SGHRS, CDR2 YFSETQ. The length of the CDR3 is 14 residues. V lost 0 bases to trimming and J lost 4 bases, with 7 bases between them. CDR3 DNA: TGCGCCAGCAGCTTGGCGGCTAGCACCGGGGAGCTGTTTTTT. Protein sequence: CASSLAASTGELFF.

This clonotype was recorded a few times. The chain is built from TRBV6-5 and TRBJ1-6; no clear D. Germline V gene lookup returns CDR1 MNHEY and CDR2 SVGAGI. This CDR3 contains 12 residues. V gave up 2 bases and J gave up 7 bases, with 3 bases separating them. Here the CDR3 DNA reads TGTGCCAGCAGTTACGCGAATTCACCCCTCCACTTT. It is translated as CASSYANSPLHF.

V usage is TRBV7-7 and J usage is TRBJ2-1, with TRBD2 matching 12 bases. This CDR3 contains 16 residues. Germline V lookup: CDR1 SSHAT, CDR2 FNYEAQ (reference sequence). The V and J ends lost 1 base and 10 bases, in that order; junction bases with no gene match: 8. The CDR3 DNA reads TGTGCCAGCAGCTTAGGTGTGACTAGCGGGAGAGTCGAGCAGTTCTTC. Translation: CASSLGVTSGRVEQFF.

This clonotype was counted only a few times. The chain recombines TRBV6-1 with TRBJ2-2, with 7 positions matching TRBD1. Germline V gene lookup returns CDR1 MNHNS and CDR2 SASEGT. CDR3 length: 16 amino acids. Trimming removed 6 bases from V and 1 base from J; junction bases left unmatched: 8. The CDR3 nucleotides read TGTGCCAGCAGCTTGAGGGGGCGCGGGAACACCGGGGAGCTGTTTTTT. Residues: CASSLRGRGNTGELFF.

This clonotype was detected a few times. The chain's CDR3 is CASSGRTSGSYNEQFF. The CDR3 DNA reads as TGCGCCAGCAGCGGAAGGACTAGCGGGAGCTACAATGAGCAGTTCTTC. V and J are TRBV5-1 and TRBJ2-1; TRBD2 matches 13 bases. The CDR3 is 16 amino acids. The V gene's germline CDR1 is SGHRS and CDR2 YFSETQ. J gave up 3 bases and V 4 bases, and 4 bases lay outside the gene matches. Filled out from reference TRBV5-1 and TRBJ2-1, the complete variable domain reads KAGVTQTPRYLIKTRGQQVTLSCSPISGHRSVSWYQQTPGQGLQFLFEYFSETQRNKGNFPGRFSGRQFSNSRSEMNVSTLELGDSALYLCASSGRTSGSYNEQFFGPGTRLTVL.

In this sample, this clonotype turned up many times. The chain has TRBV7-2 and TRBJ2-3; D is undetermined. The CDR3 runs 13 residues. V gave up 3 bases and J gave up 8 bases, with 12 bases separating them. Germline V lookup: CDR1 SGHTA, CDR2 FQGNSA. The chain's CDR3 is CASSFALAGTQYF. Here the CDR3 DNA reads TGTGCCAGCAGCTTTGCATTAGCCGGTACGCAGTATTTT.

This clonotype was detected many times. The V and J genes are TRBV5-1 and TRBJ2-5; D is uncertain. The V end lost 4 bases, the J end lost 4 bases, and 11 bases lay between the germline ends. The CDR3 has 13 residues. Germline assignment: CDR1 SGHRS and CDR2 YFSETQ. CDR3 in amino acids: CASSRSDGETQYF. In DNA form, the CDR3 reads TGCGCCAGCAGCCGTTCGGATGGAGAGACCCAGTACTTC.

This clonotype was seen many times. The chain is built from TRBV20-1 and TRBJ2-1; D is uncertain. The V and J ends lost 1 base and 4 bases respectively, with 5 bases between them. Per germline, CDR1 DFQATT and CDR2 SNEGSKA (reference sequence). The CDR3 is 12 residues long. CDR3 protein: CSARAEYNEQFF. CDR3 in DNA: TGCAGTGCTAGAGCGGAGTACAATGAGCAGTTCTTC.